This T cell receptor beta chain was observed in a study of Ad26.COV2.S vaccination and SARS-CoV-2 variants. Study background: A COV1001 Ad26.COV2.S trial-arm participant provided the sample. Intramuscular Ad26.COV2.S doses were given once or twice, 56 days apart. Study outcomes and limitations: Relative to placebo recipients, vaccine recipients exhibited elevated spike-specific TCR breadth. A substantial breadth of spike-specific CD8+ and CD4+ T cell responses after vaccination has been reported.

About this clone: Its specificity is unknown.

Produced via immunoSEQ multiplex PCR; TCRdb's table is partial and in-frame only. The sample carries about 240,000 clones, approximately 87% recorded once. Treatment: 15 to 20 received Ad26.COV2.S at low or high dose, single or two shots; roughly 5 received placebo; per-sample allocation not given. It was on day 63 after the first vaccine or placebo injection that samples were taken. The starting material was peripheral blood, obtained in a trial of Ad26.COV2.S vaccine versus placebo. The clonotype comes from a person between 18 and 65 years old who received the Ad26.COV2.S COVID-19 vaccine or a placebo.

Here the CDR3 DNA reads TGTGCCAGCAGTTTATCGGTTTTAAGGCCCCAGCATTTT. Its protein is CASSLSVLRPQHF. The chain is built from TRBV28 and TRBJ1-5; D gene ambiguous. The CDR3 extends over 13 amino acids. Trimming cost V 1 base and J 9 bases, with 10 bases left between them. Germline V gene data show CDR1 as MDHEN and CDR2 as SYDVKM.